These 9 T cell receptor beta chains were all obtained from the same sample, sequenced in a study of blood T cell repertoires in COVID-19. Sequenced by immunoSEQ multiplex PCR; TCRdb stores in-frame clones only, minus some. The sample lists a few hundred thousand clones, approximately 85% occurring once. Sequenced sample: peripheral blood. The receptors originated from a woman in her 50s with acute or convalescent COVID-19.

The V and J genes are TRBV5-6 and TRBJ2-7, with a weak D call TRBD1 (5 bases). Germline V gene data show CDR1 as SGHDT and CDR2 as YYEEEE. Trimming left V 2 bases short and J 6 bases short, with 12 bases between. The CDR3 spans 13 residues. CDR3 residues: CASSLSGIGEQYF. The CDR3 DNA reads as TGTGCCAGCAGCTTATCAGGGATAGGCGAGCAGTACTTC.

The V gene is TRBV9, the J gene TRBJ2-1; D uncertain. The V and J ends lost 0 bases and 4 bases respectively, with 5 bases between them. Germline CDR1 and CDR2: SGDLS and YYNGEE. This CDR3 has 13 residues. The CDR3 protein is CASSVAQYNEQFF. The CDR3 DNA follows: TGTGCCAGCAGCGTAGCCCAGTACAATGAGCAGTTCTTC.

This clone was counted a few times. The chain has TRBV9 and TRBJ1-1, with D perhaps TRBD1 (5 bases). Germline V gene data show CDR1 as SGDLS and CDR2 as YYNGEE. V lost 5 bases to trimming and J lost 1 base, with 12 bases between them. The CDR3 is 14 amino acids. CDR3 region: CASRPLQENTEAFF. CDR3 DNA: TGTGCCAGCAGGCCTTTACAGGAGAACACTGAAGCTTTCTTT.

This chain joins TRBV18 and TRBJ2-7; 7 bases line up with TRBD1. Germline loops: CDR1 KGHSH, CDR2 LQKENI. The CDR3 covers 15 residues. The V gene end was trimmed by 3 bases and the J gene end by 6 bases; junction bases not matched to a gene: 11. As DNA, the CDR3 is TGTGCCAGCTCACCCTCCCGAGACAGGGTTTTCGAGCAGTACTTC. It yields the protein CASSPSRDRVFEQYF.

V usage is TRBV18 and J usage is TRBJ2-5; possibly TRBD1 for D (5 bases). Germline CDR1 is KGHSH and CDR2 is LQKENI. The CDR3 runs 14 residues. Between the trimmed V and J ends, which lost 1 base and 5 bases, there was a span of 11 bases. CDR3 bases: TGTGCCAGCTCACCACGGGGCATAAGTGAGACCCAGTACTTC. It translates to CASSPRGISETQYF. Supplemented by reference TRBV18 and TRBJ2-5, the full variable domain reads NAGVMQNPRHLVRRRGQEARLRCSPMKGHSHVYWYRQLPEEGLKFMVYLQKENIIDESGMPKERFSAEFPKEGPSILRIQQVVRGDSAAYFCASSPRGISETQYFGPGTRLLVL.

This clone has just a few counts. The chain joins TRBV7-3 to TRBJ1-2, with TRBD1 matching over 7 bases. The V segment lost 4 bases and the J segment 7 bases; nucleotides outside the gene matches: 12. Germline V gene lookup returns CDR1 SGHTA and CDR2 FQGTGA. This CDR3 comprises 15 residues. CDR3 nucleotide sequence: TGTGCCAGCAGCTCAGACCGACAGGGCGTTAGTGGCTACACCTTC. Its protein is CASSSDRQGVSGYTF.

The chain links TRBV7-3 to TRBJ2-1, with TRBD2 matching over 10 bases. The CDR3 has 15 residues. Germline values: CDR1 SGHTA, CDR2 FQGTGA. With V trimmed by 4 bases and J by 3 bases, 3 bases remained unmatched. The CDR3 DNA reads TGTGCCAGCAGCTCTAGCGGGAGTATCTACAATGAGCAGTTCTTC. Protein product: CASSSSGSIYNEQFF.

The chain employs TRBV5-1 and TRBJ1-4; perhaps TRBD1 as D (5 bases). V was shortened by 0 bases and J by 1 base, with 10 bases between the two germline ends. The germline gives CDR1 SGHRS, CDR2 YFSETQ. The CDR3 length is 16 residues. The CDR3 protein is CASSLAGSGTNEKLFF. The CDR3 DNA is TGCGCCAGCAGCTTGGCAGGGTCGGGAACTAATGAAAAACTGTTTTTT.

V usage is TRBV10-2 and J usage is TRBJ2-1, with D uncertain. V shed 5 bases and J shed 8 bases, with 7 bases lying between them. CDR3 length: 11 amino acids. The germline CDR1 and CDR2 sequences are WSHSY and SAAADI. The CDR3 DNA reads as TGCGCCAGCAGTTCCCCGTATGAGCAGTTCTTC. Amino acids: CASSSPYEQFF.